The 19 T cell receptor beta chains presented below share a single source sample, sequenced in a study of beta chain features in type 1 diabetes. As every portion of the isolated RNA was reverse transcribed, the sequencing read expressed TCRB transcripts. Generated by immunoSEQ multiplex PCR, the TCRdb table keeps only in-frame clones and is missing some. The profile shows 110,000 to 150,000 clones, 6.9% of them singletons. Specimen: central memory CD4+ T cells from blood. Receptor source: a woman in her thirties in good health.

The chain uses TRBV25-1 and TRBJ2-2; TRBD1 matches at 9 bases. The V segment lost 3 bases and the J segment 5 bases; nucleotides outside the gene matches: 7. In germline, CDR1 is MGHDK, CDR2 SYGVNS. CDR3 length equals 16 residues. Here the CDR3 reads CASSEVTGGWTGELFF. CDR3 DNA: TGTGCCAGCAGTGAGGTAACAGGGGGCTGGACCGGGGAGCTGTTTTTT.

In this sample, this clone turned up a few times. This chain joins TRBV4-2 and TRBJ1-2, with D tentatively TRBD1 (5 bases). There are 15 residues in the CDR3. Germline CDR1 LGHNA, CDR2 YNFKEQ. With 0 bases removed from V and 8 bases from J, the gap between germline ends came to 16 bases. CDR3 region: CASSQDLGGVPGYTF. In DNA, the CDR3 is TGTGCCAGCAGCCAAGATCTCGGGGGTGTGCCCGGCTACACCTTC.

This clone was seen a handful of times. The V and J genes are TRBV30 and TRBJ1-2; the D is unclear. There are 12 residues in the CDR3. Per germline, CDR1 GTSNPN and CDR2 SVGIG (reference sequence). Trimming removed 3 bases at V and 8 bases at J, with 13 bases between. The CDR3 nucleotides read TGTGCCTGGAGCCGGGGAGGCGCAGGCTACACCTTC. Translating gives CAWSRGGAGYTF.

This clone has a handful of counts. The chain combines TRBV10-3 with TRBJ2-5; no firm D call. V gave up 0 bases and J gave up 8 bases, with 13 bases separating them. Germline V gene data show CDR1 as ENHRY and CDR2 as SYGVKD. The CDR3 runs 14 residues. The CDR3 DNA is TGTGCCATCAGTGAGTCAAAACTACGAGGAACCCAGTACTTC. Protein: CAISESKLRGTQYF.

The chain carries TRBV7-3 and TRBJ2-1, with TRBD1 matching 9 bases. V shed 1 base and J 4 bases; nucleotides not matched to a gene: 5. The CDR3 covers 16 residues. Germline CDR1 SGHTA, CDR2 FQGTGA. DNA of the CDR3: TGTGCCAGCAGCTTAAACACAGGGGGCATGTACAATGAGCAGTTCTTC. This gives the protein CASSLNTGGMYNEQFF.

This clone was observed a handful of times. The genes are TRBV7-8 and TRBJ2-2; D might be TRBD2 (6 bases). Trimming took off 3 bases at V and 6 bases at J, with 11 bases between the two ends. The CDR3 has 14 residues. Per germline, CDR1 SGHVS and CDR2 FQNEAQ. The CDR3 DNA is TGTGCCAGCAGCTTCGGGGAGGAACCCGGGGAGCTGTTTTTT. Translation gives CASSFGEEPGELFF. The whole variable domain, remainder taken from reference TRBV7-8 and TRBJ2-2, is GAGVSQSPRYKVAKRGQDVALRCDPISGHVSLFWYQQALGQGPEFLTYFQNEAQLDKSGLPSDRFFAERPEGSVSTLKIQRTQQEDSAVYLCASSFGEEPGELFFGEGSRLTVL.

This clone was seen a few times. The chain is built from TRBV11-2 and TRBJ2-7; D ambiguous. With 5 bases removed from V and 10 bases from J, the gap between germline ends came to 18 bases. The CDR3 covers 13 residues. Germline CDR1 reads SGHAT; CDR2 reads FQNNGV. The CDR3 is CASSETMLVRQYF. CDR3 nucleotides: TGTGCCAGCAGCGAAACTATGTTGGTGCGACAGTACTTC.

This clone has just a few counts. V is TRBV4-3 and J is TRBJ2-1; a weak D match, TRBD2 (6 bases). V lost 6 bases, J lost 0 bases, and 12 bases lay in between. CDR3 length equals 15 residues. CDR1 is LGHNA, CDR2 YSLEER, per germline. CDR3 sequence (DNA): TGCGCCAGCAGTAGCCTAGCGTCCTCCTACAATGAGCAGTTCTTC. Protein: CASSSLASSYNEQFF.

This clone was seen only a few times. V and J are TRBV5-5 and TRBJ2-5, with D possibly TRBD1 on 5 matching bases. Looked up from germline, CDR1 is SGHKS and CDR2 is YYEKEE (reference sequence). The CDR3 spans 13 residues. V gave up 2 bases and J gave up 5 bases, with 10 bases separating them. This chain's CDR3 is CASSLQAQETQYF. The CDR3, as DNA: TGTGCCAGCAGCTTACAGGCCCAGGAGACCCAGTACTTC.

The gene calls are TRBV6-5 and TRBJ2-1, with 7 bases fitting TRBD2. This CDR3 has 15 amino acids. The V and J ends lost 3 bases and 8 bases, in that order; junction bases with no gene match: 10. Germline CDR1 is MNHEY and CDR2 is SVGAGI. CDR3 coding DNA: TGTGCCAGCAGTTATGGTGCGGGAGTAAACTATGAGCAGTTCTTC. It translates to CASSYGAGVNYEQFF.

This clone appeared a few times. V gene TRBV18 combines with J gene TRBJ2-5, with D possibly matching TRBD1 (6 bases). The V gene lost 2 bases and the J gene lost 4 bases, with 14 bases spanning the gap. The CDR3 loop spans 15 amino acids. In germline, CDR1 is KGHSH, CDR2 LQKENI. CDR3: CASSPLQGRTETQYF. The CDR3 region has the DNA TGTGCCAGCTCACCATTACAGGGAAGGACAGAGACCCAGTACTTC.

The rearrangement links TRBV19 to TRBJ2-7; TRBD2 is a possible D gene (6 bases). Trimming pared 3 bases from V and 3 bases from J, leaving 15 bases between. The CDR3 length is 15 residues. The germline V gene has CDR1 LNHDA and CDR2 SQIVND (reference sequence). CDR3 sequence (DNA): TGTGCCAGTAGTATCCTACCGGGACTCAACTACGAGCAGTACTTC. As protein: CASSILPGLNYEQYF. Combining the CDR3 with reference TRBV19 and TRBJ2-7 gives the whole variable domain DGGITQSPKYLFRKEGQNVTLSCEQNLNHDAMYWYRQDPGQGLRLIYYSQIVNDFQKGDIAEGYSVSREKKESFPLTVTSAQKNPTAFYLCASSILPGLNYEQYFGPGTRLTVT.

As to this clone: It may be a read error: a sequence one base away is much more abundant. The chain couples TRBV18 to TRBJ2-5; 12 bases align to TRBD1. The closer fit of TRBJ2-7 to the DNA end suggests the J call may be wrong. CDR3 length equals 15 residues. CDR1 and CDR2 (germline): KGHSH, LQKENI. The CDR3 spells CASSPSGQGANEQYF. CDR3 nucleotide sequence: TGTGCCAGCTCACCATCGGGACAGGGGGCTAACGAGCAGTACTTC.

The genes are TRBV4-1 and TRBJ2-7, with 8 bases lining up with TRBD2. CDR1 MGHRA and CDR2 YSYEKL come from the germline V gene. CDR3 size: 14 residues. V dropped 0 bases and J dropped 6; count of bases not matched to a gene: 4. As DNA, the CDR3 is TGCGCCAGCAGCCAAGACGGGAGGGCTAGCGAGCAGTACTTC. Translation: CASSQDGRASEQYF.

The chain has TRBV6-6 and TRBJ1-2; D is perhaps TRBD1 (6 bases). The CDR3 covers 15 residues. The V end was cut by 4 bases, the J end by 4 bases, with 16 bases between. Germline assignment: CDR1 MNHNY and CDR2 SVGAGI (reference sequence). DNA for the CDR3: TGTGCCAGCAGTTCCAGGGGTGGGGCTCTCTATGGCTACACCTTC. Protein product: CASSSRGGALYGYTF.

This clone was counted only a few times. The V and J genes are TRBV4-2 and TRBJ2-1; TRBD2 matches at 8 bases. V dropped 0 bases and J dropped 9; count of bases not matched to a gene: 4. The CDR3 runs to 14 residues. Germline lookup yields CDR1 LGHNA and CDR2 YNFKEQ. The CDR3 nucleotides read TGTGCCAGCAGCCAAGAAAGGACTAGCTTTGAGCAGTTCTTC. As protein: CASSQERTSFEQFF.

The V gene is TRBV29-1, the J gene TRBJ1-2, with D perhaps TRBD1 (5 bases). V lost 1 base to trimming and J lost 7 bases, with 10 bases between them. Germline V CDR1 and CDR2: SQVTM, ANQGSEA. The CDR3 runs to 12 residues. CDR3 region: CSVEGGDRGYTF. The CDR3 DNA follows: TGCAGCGTTGAAGGGGGGGATCGTGGCTACACCTTC.

The chain combines TRBV2 with TRBJ2-2, with D perhaps TRBD2 (5 bases). V was pared by 2 bases and J by 5 bases, with 9 bases between. Germline V gene lookup returns CDR1 SNHLY and CDR2 FYNNEI. This CDR3 is built from 14 residues. CDR3 in amino acids: CASSEYGGTGELFF. The CDR3 nucleotides are TGTGCCAGCAGTGAATACGGCGGGACCGGGGAGCTGTTTTTT.

This clone was found a few times. The chain combines TRBV30 with TRBJ1-1; the match to TRBD1 covers 7 bases. Germline V gene data show CDR1 as GTSNPN and CDR2 as SVGIG (reference sequence). Unmatched junction bases numbered 9, after V lost 1 base and J lost 7 bases. CDR3 length: 14 amino acids. CDR3 amino acids: CAWSGIRGTFEAFF. CDR3 DNA sequence: TGTGCCTGGAGTGGAATCAGGGGGACATTTGAAGCTTTCTTT.